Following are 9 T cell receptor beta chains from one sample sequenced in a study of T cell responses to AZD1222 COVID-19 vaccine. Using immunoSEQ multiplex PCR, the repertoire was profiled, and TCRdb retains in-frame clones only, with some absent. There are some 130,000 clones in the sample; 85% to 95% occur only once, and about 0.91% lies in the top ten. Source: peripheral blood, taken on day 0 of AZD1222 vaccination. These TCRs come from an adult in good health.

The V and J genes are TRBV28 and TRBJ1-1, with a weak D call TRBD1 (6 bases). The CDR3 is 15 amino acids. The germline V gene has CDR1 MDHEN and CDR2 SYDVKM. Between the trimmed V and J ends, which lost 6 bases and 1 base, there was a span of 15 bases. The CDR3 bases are TGTGCCAGCAGCCCGCGGGGCAGGGGGAACACTGAAGCTTTCTTT. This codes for CASSPRGRGNTEAFF. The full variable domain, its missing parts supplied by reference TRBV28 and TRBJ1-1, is DVKVTQSSRYLVKRTGEKVFLECVQDMDHENMFWYRQDPGLGLRLIYFSYDVKMKEKGDIPEGYSVSREKKERFSLILESASTNQTSMYLCASSPRGRGNTEAFFGQGTRLTVV.

The CDR3 loop is CASSYQRGPGETQYF. The CDR3 DNA is TGTGCCAGCAGCTACCAAAGGGGGCCGGGAGAGACCCAGTACTTC. The chain employs TRBV7-2 and TRBJ2-5, with TRBD1 identical over 7 bases. Germline-derived CDR1 and CDR2 are SGHTA and FQGNSA. V shed 4 bases and J 4 bases; nucleotides not matched to a gene: 9. The CDR3 loop spans 15 amino acids. The whole variable domain, filled in from reference TRBV7-2 and TRBJ2-5, reads GAGVSQSPSNKVTEKGKDVELRCDPISGHTALYWYRQSLGQGLEFLIYFQGNSAPDKSGLPSDRFSAERTGGSVSTLTIQRTQQEDSAVYLCASSYQRGPGETQYFGPGTRLLVL.

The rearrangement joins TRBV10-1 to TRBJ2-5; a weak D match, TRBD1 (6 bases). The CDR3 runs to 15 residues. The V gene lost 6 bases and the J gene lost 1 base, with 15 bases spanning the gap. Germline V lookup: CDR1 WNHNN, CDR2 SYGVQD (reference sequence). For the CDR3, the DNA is TGCGCCAGCAGCGGCAGGCAGGGGATCCAAGAGACCCAGTACTTC. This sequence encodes CASSGRQGIQETQYF.

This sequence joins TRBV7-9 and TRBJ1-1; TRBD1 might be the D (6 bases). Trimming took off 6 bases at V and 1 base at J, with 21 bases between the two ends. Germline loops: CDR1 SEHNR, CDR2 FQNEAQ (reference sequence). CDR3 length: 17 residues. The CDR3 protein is CASRSNAPTQGNTEAFF. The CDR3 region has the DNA TGTGCCAGCAGATCTAATGCCCCCACACAGGGGAACACTGAAGCTTTCTTT. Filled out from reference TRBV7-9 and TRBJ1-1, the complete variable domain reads DTGVSQNPRHKITKRGQNVTFRCDPISEHNRLYWYRQTLGQGPEFLTYFQNEAQLEKSRLLSDRFSAERPKGSFSTLEIQRTEQGDSAMYLCASRSNAPTQGNTEAFFGQGTRLTVV.

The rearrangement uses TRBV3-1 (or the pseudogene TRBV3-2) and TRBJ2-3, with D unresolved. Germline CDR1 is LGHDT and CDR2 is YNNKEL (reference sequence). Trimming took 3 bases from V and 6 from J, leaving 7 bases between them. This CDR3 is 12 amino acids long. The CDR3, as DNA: TGTGCCAGCAGCCACTTAAGGGATACGCAGTATTTT. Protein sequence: CASSHLRDTQYF.

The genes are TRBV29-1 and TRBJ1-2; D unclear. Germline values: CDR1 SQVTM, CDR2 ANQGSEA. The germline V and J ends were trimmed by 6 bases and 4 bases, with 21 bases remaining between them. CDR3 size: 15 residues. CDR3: CSVAQPEGPPYGYTF. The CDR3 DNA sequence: TGCAGCGTCGCCCAACCTGAAGGTCCCCCCTATGGCTACACCTTC.

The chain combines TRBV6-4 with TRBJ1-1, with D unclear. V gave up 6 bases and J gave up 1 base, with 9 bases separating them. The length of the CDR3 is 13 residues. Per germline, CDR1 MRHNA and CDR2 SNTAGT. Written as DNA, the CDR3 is TGTGCCAGCAGCCTGGGCCGGAACACTGAAGCTTTCTTT. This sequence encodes CASSLGRNTEAFF.

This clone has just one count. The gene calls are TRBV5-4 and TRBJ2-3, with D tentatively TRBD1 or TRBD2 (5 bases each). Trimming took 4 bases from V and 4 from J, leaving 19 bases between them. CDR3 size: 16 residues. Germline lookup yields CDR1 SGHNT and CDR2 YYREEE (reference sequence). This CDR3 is CASSAASGRVPDTQYF. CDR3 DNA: TGTGCCAGCAGCGCGGCTTCGGGGCGGGTCCCAGATACGCAGTATTTT. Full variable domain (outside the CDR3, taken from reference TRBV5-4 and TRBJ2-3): ETGVTQSPTHLIKTRGQQVTLRCSSQSGHNTVSWYQQALGQGPQFIFQYYREEENGRGNFPPRFSGLQFPNYSSELNVNALELDDSALYLCASSAASGRVPDTQYFGPGTRLTVL.

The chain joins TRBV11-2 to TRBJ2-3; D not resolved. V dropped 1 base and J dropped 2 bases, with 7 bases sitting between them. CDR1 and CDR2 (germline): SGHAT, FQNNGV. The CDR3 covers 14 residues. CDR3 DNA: TGTGCCAGCAGCTTAGGGCTGTACACAGATACGCAGTATTTT. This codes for CASSLGLYTDTQYF.